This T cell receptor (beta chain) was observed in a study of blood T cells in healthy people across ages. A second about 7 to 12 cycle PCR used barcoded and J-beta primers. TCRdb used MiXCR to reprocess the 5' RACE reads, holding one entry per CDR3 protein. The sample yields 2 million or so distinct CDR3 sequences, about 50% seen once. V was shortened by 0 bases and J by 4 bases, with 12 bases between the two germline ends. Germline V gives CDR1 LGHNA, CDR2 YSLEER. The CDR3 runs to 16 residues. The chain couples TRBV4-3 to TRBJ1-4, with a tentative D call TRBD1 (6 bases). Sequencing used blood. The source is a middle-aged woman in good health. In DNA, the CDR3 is TGCGCCAGCAGCCAAGATATACAGGGTCGTAATGAAAAACTGTTTTTT. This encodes CASSQDIQGRNEKLFF.